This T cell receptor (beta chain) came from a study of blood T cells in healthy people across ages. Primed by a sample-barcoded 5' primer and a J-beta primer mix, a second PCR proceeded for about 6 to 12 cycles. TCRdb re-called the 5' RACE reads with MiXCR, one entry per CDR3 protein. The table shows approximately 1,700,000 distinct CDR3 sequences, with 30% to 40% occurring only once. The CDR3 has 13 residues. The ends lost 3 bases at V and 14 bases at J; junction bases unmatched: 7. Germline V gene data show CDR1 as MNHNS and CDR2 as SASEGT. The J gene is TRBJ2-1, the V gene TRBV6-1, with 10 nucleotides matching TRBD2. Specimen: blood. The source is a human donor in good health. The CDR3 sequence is CASSDLAGVPKFF. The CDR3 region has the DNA TGTGCCAGCAGTGACCTAGCGGGGGTTCCTAAGTTCTTC.